The present entry profiles one T cell receptor beta chain with its context. The source of the sample is a study of T cell responses to AZD1222 COVID-19 vaccine. This table comes from immunoSEQ multiplex PCR, and its TCRdb copy is limited to in-frame clones, with some not included. The sample comprises about 160,000 clones, approximately 90% of which are singletons, and 4.4% rests with the top ten. The source of this sequence is an adult in good health. Here the sequenced sample was peripheral blood, taken on day 0 of AZD1222 vaccination.

In nucleotides, the CDR3 is TGTGCCAGCTTTGACAACCTGAACACCGGGGAGCTGTTTTTT. Its translation is CASFDNLNTGELFF. The chain joins TRBV18 to TRBJ2-2; no firm D call. Trimming removed 7 bases at V and 1 base at J, with 10 bases between. In germline, CDR1 is KGHSH, CDR2 LQKENI. CDR3 length equals 14 residues.